This section outlines one T cell receptor (beta chain) sequence together with its context. This sample was included in a study of T cells in Graves' hyperthyroidism and ophthalmopathy. The CDR3 is 14 residues long. Germline loops: CDR1 SQVTM, CDR2 ANQGSEA. The J segment lost 3 bases and the V segment lost 6 bases, leaving 9 bases of the junction unmatched. Amplified TCR beta CDR3 regions came from RNA transcripts. Researchers ran a first-round RT-PCR on the TCR CDR3 using the HTBI primer set. TCRdb re-called the multiplex PCR reads with MiXCR, one entry per CDR3 protein. The sample has 650,000 to 800,000 distinct CDR3 sequences, 45% seen once; the top ten hold less than 9%.

The sample consisted of peripheral blood or thyroid tissue (not recorded which). The V and J genes are TRBV29-1 and TRBJ2-3; 7 nucleotides line up with TRBD1. This TCR was recovered from an adult man with Graves' disease, either hyperthyroidism or ophthalmopathy (not recorded which). DNA of the CDR3: TGCAGCGTCCCAGACAGGGTATCGACAGATACGCAGTATTTT. Its protein is CSVPDRVSTDTQYF.